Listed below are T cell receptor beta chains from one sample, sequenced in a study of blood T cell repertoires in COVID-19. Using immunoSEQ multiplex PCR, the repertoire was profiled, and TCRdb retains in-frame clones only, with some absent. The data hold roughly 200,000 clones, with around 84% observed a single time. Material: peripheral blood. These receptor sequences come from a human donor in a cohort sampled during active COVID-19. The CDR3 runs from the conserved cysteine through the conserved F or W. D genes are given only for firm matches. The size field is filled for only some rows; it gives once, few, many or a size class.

TGTGCCAGCAGCGTTAGCGGGGGGGCCGACACCGGGGAGCTGTTTTTT	CASSVSGGADTGELFF	TRBV9	.	TRBJ2-2	TRBD2
TGTGCCATACTTCCCCCGGGGGACGAGCAGTACTTC	CAILPPGDEQYF	TRBV28	.	TRBJ2-7	.
TGTGCCAGCAGCTTAGCGCCGGGACAGGGGTTTGAAAAACTGTTTTTT	CASSLAPGQGFEKLFF	TRBV7-6	few	TRBJ1-4	TRBD1
TGTGCCAGCTCACCTCAGCGGAGAACGCGCACAGATACGCAGTATTTT	CASSPQRRTRTDTQYF	TRBV18	.	TRBJ2-3	.
TGTGCCAGCAGCTTAGCGGGAGGGCCGTCAGTCCAAGAGACCCAGTACTTC	CASSLAGGPSVQETQYF	TRBV7-2	.	TRBJ2-5	TRBD2
TGCAGCGTTTACTTCAACGTGTTCGGCTACACCTTC	CSVYFNVFGYTF	TRBV29-1	.	TRBJ1-2	.
TGTGCCACCTTAGACAGGAACACTGAAGCTTTCTTT	CATLDRNTEAFF	TRBV28	.	TRBJ1-1	.
TGCAGCGTTGGACAGGGACTCAATCAGCCCCAGCATTTT	CSVGQGLNQPQHF	TRBV29-1	.	TRBJ1-5	TRBD1
TGTGCCAGAGAGGGGCGGGAGGGCAAAGAGACCCAGTACTTC	CAREGREGKETQYF	TRBV2	.	TRBJ2-5	TRBD2
TGTGCCAGCAGTCCGATGGCAGGGGATGGTCTAGGCTATGGCTACACCTTC	CASSPMAGDGLGYGYTF	TRBV28	.	TRBJ1-2	.
TGTGCCAGCAGTGACCCGGGGAACCCCTGGATGCCCCAGCATTTT	CASSDPGNPWMPQHF	TRBV6-1	.	TRBJ1-5	.
TGCGCCAGCAGCTTGAAAGGAGCAACCACAGATACGCAGTATTTT	CASSLKGATTDTQYF	TRBV5-1	.	TRBJ2-3	.
TGTGCAAGTCGCTTGGGACACGGACTGGGGAACACTGAAGCTTTCTTT	CASRLGHGLGNTEAFF	TRBV12-2	.	TRBJ1-1	.
TGTGCCAGCAGCTCCGGGACAGGGTTGACAGATACGCAGTATTTT	CASSSGTGLTDTQYF	TRBV2	.	TRBJ2-3	TRBD1
TGCAGTGCTAGTCGTGGGGCTAATTCACCCCTCCACTTT	CSASRGANSPLHF	TRBV20-1	.	TRBJ1-6	.
TGCAGCGTTTTAGGACAGCTTTTTAACTATGGCTACACCTTC	CSVLGQLFNYGYTF	TRBV29-1	.	TRBJ1-2	.
TGCGCCAGCAGCACGGGAACAGGGGCGAACACTGAAGCTTTCTTT	CASSTGTGANTEAFF	TRBV5-1	.	TRBJ1-1	TRBD1
TGTGCCAGCAGCTTACAGGGTCGTAACACTGAAGCTTTCTTT	CASSLQGRNTEAFF	TRBV7-2	.	TRBJ1-1	.
TGCAGTGCTAGTGCTCTAACTAGCGCGTCTACCACCGGGGAGCTGTTTTTT	CSASALTSASTTGELFF	TRBV20-1	.	TRBJ2-2	TRBD2
TGTGCCAGCAGCTTTGGGGCGGGGCTGAGTGAAAAACTGTTTTTT	CASSFGAGLSEKLFF	TRBV5-6	.	TRBJ1-4	.
TGTGCCAGCAGGATTAACAGGGGTTATGCTCAGCCCCAGCATTTT	CASRINRGYAQPQHF	TRBV6-5	few	TRBJ1-5	TRBD1
TGCGCCAGCAGCTTGGCCGACAGGGTAACAGATACGCAGTATTTT	CASSLADRVTDTQYF	TRBV5-1	.	TRBJ2-3	TRBD1
TGTGCCAGCAGATGGGACAGCAGCACCGGGGAGCTGTTTTTT	CASRWDSSTGELFF	TRBV27	few	TRBJ2-2	TRBD1
TGTGCCAGCAGCCAAGGCCGGGACTCCAATGAGCAGTTCTTC	CASSQGRDSNEQFF	TRBV3-1/TRBV3-2	once	TRBJ2-1	.
TGTGCCAGCAGCGAAAGGACAGGGGGAGAAAACATTCAGTACTTC	CASSERTGGENIQYF	TRBV2	.	TRBJ2-4	TRBD1
TGTGCCAGTTCTAGTACGGAGAGCTCCTACGAGCAGTACTTC	CASSSTESSYEQYF	TRBV2	.	TRBJ2-7	.
TGTGCCAGCAGTGACTCGACAGCGAACACTGAAGCTTTCTTT	CASSDSTANTEAFF	TRBV6-4	.	TRBJ1-1	.
TGTGCCAGCAGCTTAGCGGAGGTTTTTCGGGAAAAACTGTTTTTT	CASSLAEVFREKLFF	TRBV7-9	many	TRBJ1-4	.
TGTGCCAGCAGCGTAGCTGACAGGGTAACCGAAGCTTTCTTT	CASSVADRVTEAFF	TRBV9	.	TRBJ1-1	TRBD1
TGTGCCAGCAGCTTAGGGGCCGGGACAGGAAGAGAGACCCAGTACTTC	CASSLGAGTGRETQYF	TRBV7-9	.	TRBJ2-5	TRBD1
TGTGCCAGCAGCGTTTCGACAAGTAGCGGGTCGTCCTACAATGAGCAGTTCTTC	CASSVSTSSGSSYNEQFF	TRBV9	.	TRBJ2-1	TRBD2
TGTGCCAGCAGCTTAGGGGGACTAGCGGGGGAGGAGCAGTTCTTC	CASSLGGLAGEEQFF	TRBV11-2	.	TRBJ2-1	TRBD2